These 9 T cell receptor beta chains share one sample of origin, sequenced in a study of blood T cell repertoires in COVID-19. Sequencing was performed with immunoSEQ multiplex PCR; in TCRdb, only in-frame clones are kept and a portion is missing. Here the sample spans some 170,000 clones, roughly 87% being singletons. The sequenced sample was peripheral blood. The receptors here all came from a woman in her 70s with acute or convalescent COVID-19.

The chain carries TRBV30 and TRBJ2-5, with TRBD2 matching over 15 bases. V shed 2 bases, J shed 2 bases, and the junction held 3 bases outside the gene matches. CDR1 and CDR2 from the germline V gene are GTSNPN and SVGIG (reference sequence). The CDR3 length is 16 residues. The DNA of the CDR3 is TGTGCCTGGAGTACCGGACTAGCGGGAGGGCAAGAGACCCAGTACTTC. This encodes CAWSTGLAGGQETQYF.

This clone came up once. The CDR3 bases are TGTGCCAGCAGGAGCAGCGGAGCAACTAATGAAAAACTGTTTTTT. It yields the protein CASRSSGATNEKLFF. This rearrangement joins TRBV28 to TRBJ1-4; D uncertain. CDR1 and CDR2 (germline): MDHEN, SYDVKM. CDR3 length equals 15 residues. V lost 6 bases and J lost 0, with 11 bases in between.

The chain couples TRBV18 to TRBJ1-2, with TRBD1 matching 7 bases. This CDR3 spans 13 amino acids. Losses at the gene ends were 2 bases for V and 7 bases for J; bases not matched to a gene: 4. CDR1 is KGHSH, CDR2 LQKENI, per germline. The CDR3 protein is CASSPDREFGYTF. In nucleotides, the CDR3 is TGTGCCAGCTCACCAGACAGGGAATTTGGCTACACCTTC. Based on the CDR3 plus reference TRBV18 and TRBJ1-2, the full variable domain is NAGVMQNPRHLVRRRGQEARLRCSPMKGHSHVYWYRQLPEEGLKFMVYLQKENIIDESGMPKERFSAEFPKEGPSILRIQQVVRGDSAAYFCASSPDREFGYTFGSGTRLTVV.

This chain uses TRBV24-1 with TRBJ1-1, with 10 positions matching TRBD1. The J segment lost 0 bases and the V segment lost 4 bases, leaving 10 bases of the junction unmatched. This CDR3 is built from 18 residues. Germline CDR1 is KGHDR and CDR2 is SFDVKD. CDR3 sequence: CATSDKGQGRPMNTEAFF. CDR3 nucleotide sequence: TGTGCCACCAGTGACAAGGGACAGGGGCGCCCGATGAACACTGAAGCTTTCTTT.

The rearrangement uses TRBV4-1 and TRBJ1-6; 9 nucleotides line up with TRBD1. The CDR3 is 18 amino acids. Germline CDR1 MGHRA, CDR2 YSYEKL. Germline trimming cut 0 bases from V and 6 bases from J; bases unmatched to any gene: 9. This CDR3 reads CASSQDGTGRAFNSPLHF. DNA for the CDR3: TGCGCCAGCAGCCAAGATGGGACAGGGAGAGCTTTTAATTCACCCCTCCACTTT.

The genes are TRBV21-1 and TRBJ1-2. TRBV21-1 is described as a pseudogene. The CDR3 contains 13 residues. CDR3 DNA sequence: TGTGCCAGCAGCAAAGCGCAAGGAGATGGCTACACCTTC. It encodes CASSKAQGDGYTF.

This clone was observed a single time. This chain links TRBV11-2 with TRBJ1-6, with D perhaps matching TRBD1 (6 bases). The CDR3 loop spans 14 amino acids. CDR1 and CDR2 from the germline V gene are SGHAT and FQNNGV. Trimming stripped 1 base from V and 8 bases from J, with 9 bases between. The CDR3 nucleotides read TGTGCCAGCAGCTTAGCAGGGGCCTATTCACCCCTCCACTTT. Protein sequence: CASSLAGAYSPLHF. Together with reference TRBV11-2 and TRBJ1-6, the CDR3 gives the full variable domain: EAGVAQSPRYKIIEKRQSVAFWCNPISGHATLYWYQQILGQGPKLLIQFQNNGVVDDSQLPKDRFSAERLKGVDSTLKIQPAKLEDSAVYLCASSLAGAYSPLHFGNGTRLTVT.

About this clone: The sample has other DNA sequences that encode this CDR3 too. The V gene is TRBV30, the J gene TRBJ1-3; perhaps TRBD1 as D (5 bases). The CDR3 totals 15 residues. V was pared by 0 bases and J by 1 base, with 10 bases between. CDR1 is GTSNPN, CDR2 SVGIG, per germline (reference sequence). This CDR3 is CAWSVLGGSGNTIYF. The CDR3 DNA follows: TGTGCCTGGAGTGTACTCGGGGGTTCTGGAAACACCATATATTTT.

This chain uses TRBV24-1 with TRBJ2-1, with TRBD2 matching over 8 bases. The CDR3 spans 15 residues. V was clipped by 3 bases and J by 4 bases; unmatched bases: 4. Germline CDR1 reads KGHDR; CDR2 reads SFDVKD. The CDR3 DNA reads TGTGCCACCAGTGATATAACTAGCGGTTACAATGAGCAGTTCTTC. Translated: CATSDITSGYNEQFF.